A selection of T cell receptor beta chains follows, all from one sample in a study of blood T cells in healthy people across ages. TCRdb fed the 5' RACE reads into MiXCR, producing one record per CDR3 protein. This table holds fewer than 1.5 million distinct CDR3 sequences, approximately 42% found once. Sequences were obtained from blood. These receptor sequences come from a woman between 18 and 30 years old in good health. Both conserved end residues are part of each CDR3. A D gene is named only where the DNA matches it firmly. Part of the rows lack a size; the others show once, few, many or a class for expanded clones.

cdr3_nt: TGCAGCGTTGGTTTGAGACTAGCGGTATACGAGCAGTACTTC
cdr3_aa: CSVGLRLAVYEQYF
clone_size: few
v_call: TRBV29-1
d_call: TRBD2
j_call: TRBJ2-7

cdr3_nt: TGCAGCGTTTTCCAGGGTGGTCAGCCCCAGCATTTT
cdr3_aa: CSVFQGGQPQHF
clone_size: .
v_call: TRBV29-1
d_call: .
j_call: TRBJ1-5

cdr3_nt: TGTGCCAGCAGCTCGATAGCGGAGAGCTCCTACAATGAGCAGTACTTC
cdr3_aa: CASSSIAESSYNEQYF
clone_size: .
v_call: TRBV7-2
d_call: .
j_call: TRBJ2-7

cdr3_nt: TGTGCCAGCAGGGGAAGTTCCAAAAACATTCAGTACTTC
cdr3_aa: CASRGSSKNIQYF
clone_size: .
v_call: TRBV6-5
d_call: .
j_call: TRBJ2-4

cdr3_nt: TGTGCCAGCAGTGAAGCTAGAGGGGGCGCGGACTATGGCTACACCTTC
cdr3_aa: CASSEARGGADYGYTF
clone_size: .
v_call: TRBV6-1
d_call: TRBD1
j_call: TRBJ1-2

cdr3_nt: TGCAGCCTTCGACCGGGGGCAGAGACCCAGTACTTC
cdr3_aa: CSLRPGAETQYF
clone_size: .
v_call: TRBV29-1
d_call: .
j_call: TRBJ2-5

cdr3_nt: TGCGCCAGCAGCGAAGGGACAGGGGCGAGTAGCAATCAGCCCCAGCATTTT
cdr3_aa: CASSEGTGASSNQPQHF
clone_size: .
v_call: TRBV5-1
d_call: TRBD1
j_call: TRBJ1-5

cdr3_nt: TGCGCCAGCAGCTTGGCGGGCAGGGCGAACACTGAAGCTTTCTTT
cdr3_aa: CASSLAGRANTEAFF
clone_size: few
v_call: TRBV5-1
d_call: .
j_call: TRBJ1-1

cdr3_nt: TGTGCCAGCAGTTTAGGGGCAGGGGAGGGAACTGAAGCTTTCTTT
cdr3_aa: CASSLGAGEGTEAFF
clone_size: once
v_call: TRBV27
d_call: .
j_call: TRBJ1-1

cdr3_nt: TGCGCCAGCAGCAAAGAGCCCCTGACTAGCGGGGGATATGAGCAGTTCTTC
cdr3_aa: CASSKEPLTSGGYEQFF
clone_size: .
v_call: TRBV4-1
d_call: TRBD2
j_call: TRBJ2-1

cdr3_nt: TGCGCCAGCAGCTTGGGGGGGACTAGCGGGAACATCCACAATGAGCAGTTCTTC
cdr3_aa: CASSLGGTSGNIHNEQFF
clone_size: .
v_call: TRBV5-1
d_call: TRBD2
j_call: TRBJ2-1

cdr3_nt: TGTGCCAGCAGTCTCGACAGATCGCATTCACCCCTCCACTTT
cdr3_aa: CASSLDRSHSPLHF
clone_size: once
v_call: TRBV27
d_call: .
j_call: TRBJ1-6

cdr3_nt: TGTGCCAGCACGGACAGGGGCACTGAAGCTTTCTTT
cdr3_aa: CASTDRGTEAFF
clone_size: few
v_call: TRBV7-6
d_call: TRBD1
j_call: TRBJ1-1

cdr3_nt: TGTGCCAGCAGCCGGCAGATTTCAGATACGCAGTATTTT
cdr3_aa: CASSRQISDTQYF
clone_size: .
v_call: TRBV7-2
d_call: .
j_call: TRBJ2-3

cdr3_nt: TGCGCCAGCAGCTTTATAACTAGCGGGGGGACAAAGAGCTCCTACAATGAGCAGTTCTTC
cdr3_aa: CASSFITSGGTKSSYNEQFF
clone_size: many
v_call: TRBV5-1
d_call: TRBD2
j_call: TRBJ2-1